This entry lists 29 T cell receptor beta chains sequenced from one sample in a study of control samples from healthy donors and cancer patients. TCRdb keeps only in-frame clones here, not all; method: immunoSEQ multiplex PCR. The table has over 200,000 clones, over 75% seen once. Material: PBMCs. The receptors stem from an older woman with lung cancer.

The V and J genes are TRBV18 and TRBJ1-2; D perhaps matches TRBD1 (6 bases). There are 16 residues in the CDR3. The germline CDR1 and CDR2 sequences are KGHSH and LQKENI. The V and J ends lost 3 bases and 8 bases respectively, with 22 bases between them. DNA of the CDR3: TGTGCCAGCTCACCCACTGCAGTAGGGGGGACTGACGGCTACACCTTC. Translation gives CASSPTAVGGTDGYTF.

The table lists this clone with a few counts. V gene TRBV2 combines with J gene TRBJ1-3, with TRBD1 as a possible D gene (6 bases). The CDR3 runs 14 residues. The germline gives CDR1 SNHLY, CDR2 FYNNEI. V lost 6 bases to trimming and J lost 2 bases, with 11 bases between them. Written as DNA, the CDR3 is TGTGCCAGCAGACTAGGGGGGACTGGAAACACCATATATTTT. This encodes CASRLGGTGNTIYF.

This clone was recorded a few times. This chain uses TRBV28 with TRBJ1-5; D unresolved. The CDR3 has 14 amino acids. CDR1 MDHEN and CDR2 SYDVKM come from the germline V gene. V gave up 3 bases and J gave up 5 bases, with 11 bases separating them. In DNA form, the CDR3 reads TGTGCCAGCAGTTTTGCATCCGGGGATCAGCCCCAGCATTTT. It encodes CASSFASGDQPQHF.

The chain employs TRBV19 and TRBJ2-1; D may be TRBD1 (5 bases). Germline V lookup: CDR1 LNHDA, CDR2 SQIVND (reference sequence). Trimming removed 4 bases from V and 0 bases from J, with 10 bases in between. The CDR3 is 15 amino acids. The CDR3 sequence: CASSTRQSSYNEQFF. The CDR3 nucleotides read TGTGCCAGTAGTACACGACAGAGCTCCTACAATGAGCAGTTCTTC.

This clone was detected only a few times. The chain employs TRBV14 and TRBJ2-7; 8 bases align to TRBD2. Trimming removed 1 base from V and 4 bases from J; junction bases left unmatched: 6. CDR3 length: 15 residues. The germline CDR1 and CDR2 sequences are SGHDN and FVKESK. CDR3: CASSQGLALGYEQYF. The CDR3 DNA follows: TGTGCCAGCAGCCAAGGACTAGCGCTTGGGTACGAGCAGTACTTC.

The rearrangement links TRBV23-1 to TRBJ1-4; 8 bases line up with TRBD1. TRBV23-1 is identified as an open reading frame with a role that is uncertain. This CDR3 contains 15 residues. Trimming took 5 bases from V and 2 from J; bases not matched to a gene: 4. CDR3 sequence: CASSVDRGTNEKLFF. The CDR3 region has the DNA TGCGCCAGCAGTGTTGACAGGGGTACTAATGAAAAACTGTTTTTT.

The chain employs TRBV19 and TRBJ2-5, with D perhaps matching TRBD1 (5 bases). This CDR3 contains 17 residues. CDR1 and CDR2 (germline): LNHDA, SQIVND (reference sequence). Trimming removed 3 bases from V and 2 bases from J, with 19 bases in between. CDR3 DNA sequence: TGTGCCAGTAGTATCCTTCCGGGTCCCAGGGCTCAAGAGACCCAGTACTTC. Protein sequence: CASSILPGPRAQETQYF.

The rearrangement joins TRBV25-1 to TRBJ1-2; D might be TRBD1 (5 bases). V shed 1 base and J shed 3 bases, with 9 bases lying between them. CDR1 is MGHDK and CDR2 is SYGVNS in the germline V gene. CDR3 length: 14 residues. CDR3 residues: CASSESGIHYGYTF. CDR3 nucleotide sequence: TGTGCCAGCAGTGAATCAGGGATTCACTATGGCTACACCTTC.

This clone was seen only once. An end of the junction does not agree with germline; a read error may underlie this. V gene TRBV6-5 combines with J gene TRBJ1-5, with 7 bases matching TRBD1. CDR1 MNHEY and CDR2 SVGAGI come from the germline V gene. CDR3 length: 14 residues. The CDR3, as DNA: TGTGCCAGCAGTGACTCAGGGGGAGGCCGGCCCCAGCATTTT. Its translation is CASSDSGGGRPQHF.

The rearrangement uses TRBV28 and TRBJ2-7; D not certain. The CDR3 loop spans 13 amino acids. Trimming left V 7 bases short and J 4 bases short, with 14 bases between. The germline CDR1 and CDR2 sequences are MDHEN and SYDVKM. The CDR3 loop reads CASTSRPQYEQYF. CDR3 sequence (DNA): TGTGCCAGCACCTCCCGCCCTCAATACGAGCAGTACTTC.

The genes are TRBV27 and TRBJ2-7; 12 nucleotides agree with TRBD2. The germline gives CDR1 MNHEY, CDR2 SMNVEV (reference sequence). This CDR3 has 14 amino acids. Losses at the gene ends were 3 bases for V and 6 bases for J; bases not matched to a gene: 3. This CDR3 reads CASSFSSGRGEQYF. CDR3 sequence (DNA): TGTGCCAGCAGTTTCTCTAGCGGGAGGGGCGAGCAGTACTTC.

The chain uses TRBV19 and TRBJ1-3, with D possibly being TRBD1 (5 bases). CDR3 length: 13 amino acids. V dropped 9 bases and J dropped 5 bases, with 14 bases sitting between them. Germline V CDR1 and CDR2: LNHDA, SQIVND (reference sequence). The CDR3 sequence: CASSREERNTIYF. The CDR3 DNA is TGTGCCAGCTCCAGGGAGGAGAGAAACACCATATATTTT.

The sample holds one count of this clone. CDR3 in DNA: TGTGCCAGCAGCCAGACAGTGGCGTCTAACTATGGCTACACCTTC. Amino acids: CASSQTVASNYGYTF. The chain couples TRBV3-1 (or the pseudogene TRBV3-2) to TRBJ1-2; D is perhaps TRBD1 (5 bases). The germline V and J ends were trimmed by 3 bases and 0 bases, with 11 bases remaining between them. The length of the CDR3 is 15 residues. The germline V gene encodes CDR1 LGHDT and CDR2 YNNKEL (reference sequence).

The J gene is TRBJ2-1, the V gene TRBV2; the match to TRBD2 covers 7 bases. The J segment lost 7 bases and the V segment lost 6 bases, leaving 15 bases of the junction unmatched. This CDR3 has 16 residues. CDR1 and CDR2 from the germline V gene are SNHLY and FYNNEI. CDR3 sequence: CASRNSVWSGANEQFF. The CDR3 DNA reads as TGTGCCAGCAGGAACAGCGTCTGGAGCGGGGCAAATGAGCAGTTCTTC.

The chain uses TRBV2 and TRBJ2-1; 7 bases map to TRBD2. J lost 12 bases, V lost 4 bases, and 3 bases had no gene match. Germline CDR1 reads SNHLY; CDR2 reads FYNNEI. The CDR3 consists of 11 residues. Written as DNA, the CDR3 is TGTGCCAGCAGTGTAAGCGGGATGCAGTTCTTC. Translated: CASSVSGMQFF.

The chain recombines TRBV21-1 with TRBJ2-1; the DNA was not used to check the table's D call, TRBD2. TRBV21-1 is marked as a pseudogene. This CDR3 is 19 amino acids long. The CDR3 DNA follows: TGTGCCAGCAGCAAAGAGGAGACTTCCGGCCCCAGGGAGGACAATGAGCAGTTCTTC. Protein: CASSKEETSGPREDNEQFF.

The chain combines TRBV5-1 with TRBJ1-2; D may be TRBD1 (5 bases). V lost 4 bases and J 6 bases, leaving 13 bases between the germline ends. The CDR3 is 13 amino acids. From germline, CDR1 is SGHRS and CDR2 YFSETQ. In nucleotides, the CDR3 is TGCGCCAGCAGCCTAGGGGCTGGGGATGGCTACACCTTC. As protein: CASSLGAGDGYTF.

This rearrangement joins TRBV7-3 to TRBJ1-1, with a weak D call TRBD1 (6 bases). The germline CDR1 and CDR2 sequences are SGHTA and FQGTGA. Between the trimmed V and J ends, which lost 5 bases and 3 bases, there was a span of 16 bases. This CDR3 spans 15 amino acids. CDR3 coding DNA: TGTGCCAGCAGCCCACAACAGGGCGGGGACACTGAAGCTTTCTTT. This codes for CASSPQQGGDTEAFF.

The chain has TRBV5-1 and TRBJ1-1; 10 nucleotides align to TRBD1. The J segment lost 4 bases and the V segment lost 3 bases, leaving 3 bases of the junction unmatched. CDR3 length: 14 amino acids. The germline V gene encodes CDR1 SGHRS and CDR2 YFSETQ. In nucleotides, the CDR3 is TGCGCCAGCAGCTCGACAGGGGGCCCCACTGAAGCTTTCTTT. It encodes CASSSTGGPTEAFF.

The chain's CDR3 is CASSHGGGTSTDTQYF. DNA of the CDR3: TGTGCCAGCAGCCATGGGGGGGGAACTAGCACAGATACGCAGTATTTT. The chain combines TRBV4-2 with TRBJ2-3, with 7 nucleotides matching TRBD2. The CDR3 sequence is 16 residues long. Trimming removed 3 bases from V and 0 bases from J; junction bases left unmatched: 6. CDR1 is LGHNA and CDR2 is YNFKEQ in the germline V gene.

The rearrangement uses TRBV29-1 and TRBJ1-2; 7 bases match TRBD1. V lost 6 bases and J lost 4; bases outside the gene matches: 14. Germline V gives CDR1 SQVTM, CDR2 ANQGSEA. The CDR3 sequence is 15 residues long. The DNA of the CDR3 is TGCAGCGTGGACGACATCCCGGACAGGTCCTATGGCTACACCTTC. This gives the protein CSVDDIPDRSYGYTF.

The chain joins TRBV19 to TRBJ1-6; tentative D call: TRBD1 (6 bases). This CDR3 has 13 amino acids. V was pared by 5 bases and J by 8 bases, with 10 bases between. CDR1 and CDR2 from the germline V gene are LNHDA and SQIVND (reference sequence). CDR3 in amino acids: CASSWAGDSPLHF. In DNA form, the CDR3 reads TGTGCCAGTAGTTGGGCAGGGGATTCACCCCTCCACTTT.

The gene calls are TRBV5-1 and TRBJ1-2, with unresolved D. The germline V and J ends were trimmed by 4 bases and 6 bases, with 16 bases remaining between them. The CDR3 contains 14 residues. Looked up from germline, CDR1 is SGHRS and CDR2 is YFSETQ. CDR3 sequence (DNA): TGCGCCAGCAGCCCCTGGCTGATCGGGGATGGCTACACCTTC. Protein: CASSPWLIGDGYTF.

This clone occurred a few times. The chain employs TRBV2 and TRBJ2-2; no firm D call. CDR1 is SNHLY and CDR2 is FYNNEI in the germline V gene. The ends were cut back, 0 bases at V and 1 base at J, with 9 bases in the middle. The CDR3 covers 16 residues. The CDR3 spells CASSEARAQNTGELFF. The CDR3 DNA reads TGTGCCAGCAGTGAAGCACGGGCCCAGAACACCGGGGAGCTGTTTTTT.

This clone was seen once. The chain employs TRBV4-1 and TRBJ1-4; D might be TRBD1 (6 bases). The CDR3 is 16 residues long. V dropped 4 bases and J dropped 1 base, with 13 bases sitting between them. CDR1 is MGHRA and CDR2 is YSYEKL in the germline V gene. CDR3 in amino acids: CASSRTDSQTNEKLFF. The CDR3 coding sequence is TGCGCCAGCAGCCGGACAGACAGTCAAACTAATGAAAAACTGTTTTTT.

V and J are TRBV2 and TRBJ2-2, with D hard to call. In germline, CDR1 is SNHLY, CDR2 FYNNEI. The CDR3 has 14 residues. V lost 7 bases to trimming and J lost 2 bases, with 11 bases between them. The CDR3 DNA follows: TGTGCCAGCAAGGACGGACCTAACACCGGGGAGCTGTTTTTT. It translates to CASKDGPNTGELFF.

The rearrangement links TRBV30 to TRBJ1-5; the match to TRBD1 covers 8 bases. With V trimmed by 1 base and J by 2 bases, 7 bases remained unmatched. CDR3 length: 16 residues. The germline V gene has CDR1 GTSNPN and CDR2 SVGIG (reference sequence). The CDR3 is CAWSGGQGGGNQPQHF. The CDR3, as DNA: TGTGCCTGGAGTGGAGGACAGGGCGGAGGCAATCAGCCCCAGCATTTT.

This chain links TRBV5-1 with TRBJ2-1; D gene unclear. The V gene lost 0 bases and the J gene lost 7 bases, with 8 bases spanning the gap. The CDR3 runs 13 residues. The V gene's germline CDR1 is SGHRS and CDR2 YFSETQ. CDR3 loop: CASSLAAENEQFF. The CDR3 coding sequence is TGCGCCAGCAGCTTGGCCGCGGAGAATGAGCAGTTCTTC.

The rearrangement links TRBV11-3 to TRBJ2-3; possible D gene TRBD2, 5 bases. V lost 2 bases and J 7 bases, leaving 13 bases between the germline ends. Germline V gene data show CDR1 as SGHNT and CDR2 as YENEEA. There are 14 residues in the CDR3. In DNA form, the CDR3 reads TGTGCCAGCAGCTTATCGACCCCGGGGTATACGCAGTATTTT. This encodes CASSLSTPGYTQYF.